A single sample gave rise to the 16 T cell receptor beta chains below, sequenced in a study of blood T cell repertoires in COVID-19. Using immunoSEQ multiplex PCR, the repertoire was profiled, and TCRdb retains in-frame clones only, with some absent. The sample includes around 320,000 clones, about 90% of them seen just once. The sequenced sample consisted of peripheral blood. These receptors were collected from a woman between 25 and 40 years old with COVID-19, enrolled during active disease.

The chain has TRBV18 and TRBJ1-6; D gene unclear. V lost 4 bases and J lost 8, with 18 bases in between. Germline V gene lookup returns CDR1 KGHSH and CDR2 LQKENI. CDR3 length equals 16 residues. CDR3 nucleotides: TGTGCCAGCTCACGGGAGTTCGGGGTAGTGCATTCACCCCTCCACTTT. It encodes CASSREFGVVHSPLHF.

V is TRBV7-6 and J is TRBJ1-5, with D possibly matching TRBD1 (5 bases). Trimming took off 2 bases at V and 0 bases at J, with 11 bases between the two ends. This CDR3 is 16 amino acids long. CDR1 SGHVS and CDR2 FNYEAQ come from the germline V gene. As DNA, the CDR3 is TGTGCCAGCAGCTTATACGGGGGGTATAGCAATCAGCCCCAGCATTTT. This codes for CASSLYGGYSNQPQHF. Drawing the rest from reference TRBV7-6 and TRBJ1-5, the complete variable domain is GAGVSQSPRYKVTKRGQDVALRCDPISGHVSLYWYRQALGQGPEFLTYFNYEAQQDKSGLPNDRFSAERPEGSISTLTIQRTEQRDSAMYRCASSLYGGYSNQPQHFGDGTRLSIL.

This clone was recorded only once. The genes are TRBV24-1 and TRBJ2-7; D gene ambiguous. V lost 4 bases and J lost 0, with 6 bases in between. The CDR3 runs to 13 residues. Germline V lookup: CDR1 KGHDR, CDR2 SFDVKD. The CDR3 bases are TGTGCCACCAGTGACCAGAACTCCTACGAGCAGTACTTC. Translating it yields CATSDQNSYEQYF.

The V call is TRBV6-2 or TRBV6-3, the J call TRBJ2-5; possible D gene TRBD2, 7 bases. The CDR3 totals 15 residues. V was shortened by 6 bases and J by 5 bases, with 19 bases between the two germline ends. Germline CDR1 and CDR2: MNHEY and SVGEGT. In DNA form, the CDR3 reads TGTGCCAGCAGCCCCGTAGGGGGGGCAAGGGAGACCCAGTACTTC. Its translation is CASSPVGGARETQYF.

A note on this clone: One end of the junction fails to match germline, which may point to a read error. This chain links TRBV6-1 with TRBJ1-1; 10 bases are a match to TRBD1. This CDR3 spans 16 amino acids. Germline CDR1 MNHNS, CDR2 SASEGT. Written as DNA, the CDR3 is TGTGCCAGCAGGGAAGACAGGGGGCGAGGGGGAACTGAAGCTTTCTTT. Protein sequence: CASREDRGRGGTEAFF.

The rearrangement joins TRBV10-3 to TRBJ2-7, with 10 bases fitting TRBD1. Losses at the gene ends were 10 bases for V and 8 bases for J; bases not matched to a gene: 11. The V gene's germline CDR1 is ENHRY and CDR2 SYGVKD. The CDR3 has 13 amino acids. As DNA, the CDR3 is TGTGCCAGCAGCGGGACAGGGGATATTAAGCAGTACTTC. It yields the protein CASSGTGDIKQYF.

The chain employs TRBV30 and TRBJ2-1; perhaps TRBD1 as D (5 bases). The CDR3 sequence is 12 residues long. Trimming took off 4 bases at V and 8 bases at J, with 12 bases between the two ends. Germline CDR1 and CDR2: GTSNPN and SVGIG (reference sequence). The CDR3 here is CAWNSPGHEQFF. CDR3 in DNA: TGTGCCTGGAATAGCCCAGGGCATGAGCAGTTCTTC.

For this clone: Other nucleotide sequences from this sample produce the same CDR3. This CDR3 is CASSFAQGAYYEQYF. The CDR3 DNA reads as TGCGCCAGCAGCTTTGCCCAGGGGGCCTATTACGAGCAGTACTTC. This chain joins TRBV5-1 and TRBJ2-7; 8 bases are a match to TRBD1. From germline, CDR1 is SGHRS and CDR2 YFSETQ. Trimming removed 2 bases from V and 4 bases from J; junction bases left unmatched: 8. The CDR3 totals 15 residues.

The gene calls are TRBV5-5 and TRBJ2-7; 8 bases agree with TRBD1. This CDR3 is built from 13 residues. V was clipped by 3 bases and J by 3 bases; unmatched bases: 2. The germline gives CDR1 SGHKS, CDR2 YYEKEE (reference sequence). CDR3 coding DNA: TGTGCCAGCAGCTATGGGACAGGCTACGAGCAGTACTTC. This sequence encodes CASSYGTGYEQYF.

The V and J genes are TRBV5-1 and TRBJ1-1; perhaps TRBD1 as D (5 bases). The CDR3 contains 14 residues. The germline V gene has CDR1 SGHRS and CDR2 YFSETQ. V lost 2 bases, J lost 5 bases, and 13 bases lay in between. The DNA for the CDR3 is TGCGCCAGCAGCTTAGGAAGGGGCGTAACTGAAGCTTTCTTT. Amino acid sequence: CASSLGRGVTEAFF.

The chain has TRBV19 and TRBJ2-1; possible D gene TRBD1, 6 bases. The V and J ends lost 5 bases and 5 bases respectively, with 13 bases between them. Germline V gene sequence: CDR1 LNHDA, CDR2 SQIVND (reference sequence). This CDR3 spans 14 amino acids. The CDR3 bases are TGTGCCAGTAGTTTGAGACAGGTCAACAATGAGCAGTTCTTC. It is translated as CASSLRQVNNEQFF.

This clone was observed once. The V and J genes are TRBV3-1 (or the pseudogene TRBV3-2) and TRBJ1-5; D gene uncertain. The germline V gene has CDR1 LGHDT and CDR2 YNNKEL (reference sequence). The V gene lost 7 bases and the J gene lost 0 bases, with 16 bases spanning the gap. CDR3 size: 16 residues. CDR3 sequence (DNA): TGTGCCAGCACCCCCTTAAATGACTATAGCAATCAGCCCCAGCATTTT. Translated: CASTPLNDYSNQPQHF.

This clone has a single count. This chain joins TRBV24-1 and TRBJ2-1; 10 bases are shared with TRBD2. This CDR3 has 18 amino acids. V dropped 7 bases and J dropped 1; count of bases not matched to a gene: 12. Germline V CDR1 and CDR2: KGHDR, SFDVKD. The CDR3: CATSPGASGGPSYNEQFF. The CDR3 region has the DNA TGTGCCACCAGCCCAGGGGCTAGCGGGGGCCCATCCTACAATGAGCAGTTCTTC.

CDR3 protein: CASSWDSLLGANVLTF. The CDR3 nucleotides are TGTGCCAGCAGCTGGGACAGCTTATTAGGGGCCAACGTCCTGACTTTC. V usage is TRBV5-4 and J usage is TRBJ2-6; 7 positions agree with TRBD1. The V gene's germline CDR1 is SGHNT and CDR2 YYREEE (reference sequence). Trimming at V came to 3 bases and at J to 4 bases, leaving 7 bases not matched to a gene. The CDR3 runs 16 residues.

The CDR3 is CASSLTGADGYTF. CDR3 nucleotide sequence: TGCGCCAGCAGCCTGACAGGGGCGGATGGCTACACCTTC. The V and J genes are TRBV5-1 and TRBJ1-2, with 8 bases that match TRBD1. V trimming: 4 bases; J trimming: 6 bases; junction bases outside the gene matches: 5. The germline V gene encodes CDR1 SGHRS and CDR2 YFSETQ. This CDR3 has 13 residues.

V and J are TRBV7-8 and TRBJ1-2, with D perhaps TRBD1 (5 bases). The CDR3 runs to 12 residues. The V and J ends lost 1 base and 6 bases respectively, with 6 bases between them. Germline V gene sequence: CDR1 SGHVS, CDR2 FQNEAQ. CDR3 in amino acids: CASSLGRDGYTF. The CDR3 coding sequence is TGTGCCAGCAGCTTAGGCAGGGATGGCTACACCTTC.